These 10 T cell receptor beta chains originate from one sample sequenced in a study of blood T cell repertoires in COVID-19. Repertoires were generated with immunoSEQ multiplex PCR, while TCRdb's copy carries only in-frame clones and drops some. This repertoire shows about 210,000 clones, roughly 80% found once; its top ten account for approximately 5.2%. Sequencing input: peripheral blood. These receptors all stem from a woman in her 70s with COVID-19, enrolled during active disease.

The rearrangement uses TRBV20-1 and TRBJ2-5; 9 bases line up with TRBD2. The length of the CDR3 is 14 residues. After removal of 3 bases from V and 2 bases from J, the junction contained 4 bases not matched to a gene. Germline CDR1 and CDR2: DFQATT and SNEGSKA (reference sequence). CDR3 loop: CSASLAGRQETQYF. CDR3 bases: TGCAGTGCTAGTCTAGCGGGACGACAAGAGACCCAGTACTTC.

J is TRBJ1-1 and V is TRBV11-3; D gene unclear. The V and J ends lost 0 bases and 4 bases respectively, with 6 bases between them. The germline gives CDR1 SGHNT, CDR2 YENEEA. CDR3 length: 13 amino acids. CDR3 sequence (DNA): TGTGCCAGCAGCTTAGAGGCGGGCACTGAAGCTTTCTTT. It encodes CASSLEAGTEAFF.

This CDR3 is CAFRDFNTGELFF. The CDR3 DNA sequence: TGTGCCTTCCGGGACTTTAACACCGGGGAGCTGTTTTTT. The chain uses TRBV30 and TRBJ2-2, with D perhaps TRBD2 (6 bases). Germline V gene sequence: CDR1 GTSNPN, CDR2 SVGIG (reference sequence). Trimming pared 7 bases from V and 2 bases from J, leaving 11 bases between. This CDR3 has 13 amino acids. Variable domain in full (rest from reference TRBV30 and TRBJ2-2): SQTIHQWPATLVQPVGSPLSLECTVEGTSNPNLYWYRQAAGRGLQLLFYSVGIGQISSEVPQNLSASRPQDRQFILSSKKLLLSDSGFYLCAFRDFNTGELFFGEGSRLTVL.

This clone has only a few counts. The chain employs TRBV25-1 and TRBJ1-2, with D hard to call. The CDR3 has 12 residues. Germline V lookup: CDR1 MGHDK, CDR2 SYGVNS. The germline V and J ends were trimmed by 2 bases and 4 bases, with 5 bases remaining between them. Here the CDR3 reads CASSENSYGYTF. The CDR3 DNA follows: TGTGCCAGCAGTGAAAACAGCTATGGCTACACCTTC.

The chain is built from TRBV5-1 and TRBJ2-2; 12 bases line up with TRBD2. J lost 7 bases, V lost 1 base, and 5 bases had no gene match. This CDR3 contains 16 residues. Germline V CDR1 and CDR2: SGHRS, YFSETQ. CDR3 loop: CASSLMLAGGVGELFF. CDR3 sequence (DNA): TGCGCCAGCAGCTTGATGCTAGCGGGAGGGGTCGGGGAGCTGTTTTTT.

The V gene is TRBV5-4, the J gene TRBJ2-3; D remains ambiguous. The CDR3 totals 14 residues. Trimming stripped 4 bases from V and 2 bases from J, with 11 bases between. Germline values: CDR1 SGHNT, CDR2 YYREEE (reference sequence). The CDR3 region has the DNA TGTGCCAGCAGCACTCTGGGCCTCACAGATACGCAGTATTTT. The encoded protein is CASSTLGLTDTQYF.

This chain joins TRBV6-2 or TRBV6-3 and TRBJ2-7; no clear D gene. The length of the CDR3 is 11 residues. The germline V gene encodes CDR1 MNHEY and CDR2 SVGEGT. V lost 6 bases, J lost 4 bases, and 7 bases lay in between. The DNA for the CDR3 is TGTGCCAGCAGCAACAGATACGAGCAGTACTTC. It translates to CASSNRYEQYF.

The rearrangement links TRBV7-2 to TRBJ1-6; TRBD1 might be the D (6 bases). Germline loops: CDR1 SGHTA, CDR2 FQGNSA. Deletions cut 4 bases from V and 5 bases from J, with 15 bases between. The CDR3 has 16 residues. CDR3 protein: CASSYQGPTNNSPLHF. CDR3 in DNA: TGTGCCAGCAGCTATCAGGGGCCCACAAATAATTCACCCCTCCACTTT.

This chain uses TRBV7-2 with TRBJ2-7; D not resolved. The germline V gene has CDR1 SGHTA and CDR2 FQGNSA. Trimming shortened V by 0 bases and J by 6 bases, and 15 bases separated the two germline ends. CDR3 length: 15 amino acids. The chain's CDR3 is CASSLARNLYGEQYF. The CDR3, as DNA: TGTGCCAGCAGCTTAGCCCGTAACCTCTACGGCGAGCAGTACTTC.

The J gene is TRBJ2-7, the V gene TRBV3-1 (or the pseudogene TRBV3-2); 8 positions match TRBD2. Trimming cost V 5 bases and J 4 bases; bases outside gene matches: 7. Germline CDR1 reads LGHDT; CDR2 reads YNNKEL (reference sequence). This CDR3 is built from 14 residues. CDR3: CASSVSGGPYEQYF. In DNA form, the CDR3 reads TGTGCCAGCAGCGTAAGCGGGGGCCCATACGAGCAGTACTTC.